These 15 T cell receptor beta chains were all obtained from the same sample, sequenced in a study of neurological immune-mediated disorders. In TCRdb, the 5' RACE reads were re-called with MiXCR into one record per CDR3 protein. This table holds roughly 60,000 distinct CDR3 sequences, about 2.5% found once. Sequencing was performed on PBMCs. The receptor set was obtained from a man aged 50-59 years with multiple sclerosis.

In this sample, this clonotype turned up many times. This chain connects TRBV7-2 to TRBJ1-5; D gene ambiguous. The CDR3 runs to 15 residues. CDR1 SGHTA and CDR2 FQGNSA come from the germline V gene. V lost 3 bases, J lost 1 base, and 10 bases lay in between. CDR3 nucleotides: TGTGCCAGCAGCTTGGTGGCAGCGAGCAATCAGCCCCAGCATTTT. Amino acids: CASSLVAASNQPQHF.

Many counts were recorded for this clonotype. CDR3 nucleotide sequence: TGTGCCAGCAGTCGACTAGCGGGGGTTCGGGATGAGCAGTTCTTC. It encodes CASSRLAGVRDEQFF. The V gene is TRBV28, the J gene TRBJ2-1; 12 positions match TRBD2. Germline CDR1 MDHEN, CDR2 SYDVKM. With 5 bases clipped from V and 8 bases from J, the junction kept 7 bases outside the gene matches. The CDR3 totals 15 residues.

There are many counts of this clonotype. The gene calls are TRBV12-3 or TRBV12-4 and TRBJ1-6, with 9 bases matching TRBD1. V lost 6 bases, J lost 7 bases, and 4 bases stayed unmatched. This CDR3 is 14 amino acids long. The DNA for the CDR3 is TGTGCCAGCAGGTCCGGGACAGGGAATTCACCCCTCCACTTT. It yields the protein CASRSGTGNSPLHF.

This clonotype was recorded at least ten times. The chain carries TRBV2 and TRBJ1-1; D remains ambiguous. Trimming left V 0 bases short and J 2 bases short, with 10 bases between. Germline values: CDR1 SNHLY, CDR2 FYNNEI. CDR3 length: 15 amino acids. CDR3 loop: CASSEAGSSNTEAFF. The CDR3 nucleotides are TGTGCCAGCAGTGAAGCGGGGAGTTCAAACACTGAAGCTTTCTTT.

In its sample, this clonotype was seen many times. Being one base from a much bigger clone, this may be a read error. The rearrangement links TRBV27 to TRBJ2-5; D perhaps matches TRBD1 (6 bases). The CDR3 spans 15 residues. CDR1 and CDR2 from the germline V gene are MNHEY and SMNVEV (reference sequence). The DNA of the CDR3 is TGTGCCAGCAGTGACTACAGGGAAGGCCAAGAGACCCGGTACTTC. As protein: CASSDYREGQETRYF.

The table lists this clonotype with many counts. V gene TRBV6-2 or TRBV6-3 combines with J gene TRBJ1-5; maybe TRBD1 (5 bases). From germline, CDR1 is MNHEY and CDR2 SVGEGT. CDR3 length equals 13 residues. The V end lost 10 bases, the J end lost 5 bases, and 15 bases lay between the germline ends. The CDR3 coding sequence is TGTGCCACCGAACCCGGCAGGGATCAGCCCCAGCATTTT. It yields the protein CATEPGRDQPQHF.

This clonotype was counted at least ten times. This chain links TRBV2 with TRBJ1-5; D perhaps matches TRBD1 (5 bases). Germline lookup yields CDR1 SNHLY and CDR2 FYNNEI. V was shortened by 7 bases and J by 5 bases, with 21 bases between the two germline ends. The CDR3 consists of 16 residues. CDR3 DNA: TGTGCCAGCACCCACGGGGGGTCTCTAACCTATCAGCCCCAGCATTTT. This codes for CASTHGGSLTYQPQHF.

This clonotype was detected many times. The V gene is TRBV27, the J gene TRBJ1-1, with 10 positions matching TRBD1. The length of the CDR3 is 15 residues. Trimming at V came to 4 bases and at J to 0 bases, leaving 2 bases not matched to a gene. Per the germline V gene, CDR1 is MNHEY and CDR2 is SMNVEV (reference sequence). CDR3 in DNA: TGTGCCAGCAGTTCCGGGACAGGGGTGAACACTGAAGCTTTCTTT. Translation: CASSSGTGVNTEAFF.

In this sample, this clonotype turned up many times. CDR3 sequence reads: CASSQGANTGELFF. The CDR3 nucleotides are TGTGCCAGTAGCCAGGGGGCCAACACCGGGGAGCTGTTTTTT. This chain links TRBV19 with TRBJ2-2, with TRBD1 identical over 8 bases. J gave up 2 bases and V 6 bases, and 2 bases lay outside the gene matches. Germline values: CDR1 LNHDA, CDR2 SQIVND (reference sequence). The length of the CDR3 is 14 residues. Looking up the rest from reference TRBV19 and TRBJ2-2 gives the full variable domain: DGGITQSPKYLFRKEGQNVTLSCEQNLNHDAMYWYRQDPGQGLRLIYYSQIVNDFQKGDIAEGYSVSREKKESFPLTVTSAQKNPTAFYLCASSQGANTGELFFGEGSRLTVL.

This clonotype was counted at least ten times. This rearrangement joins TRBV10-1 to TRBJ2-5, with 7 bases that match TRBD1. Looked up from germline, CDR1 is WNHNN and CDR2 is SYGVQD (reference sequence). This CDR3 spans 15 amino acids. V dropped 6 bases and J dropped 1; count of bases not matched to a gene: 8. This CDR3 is CASRVTHRGQETQYF. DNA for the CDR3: TGCGCCAGCAGGGTAACCCACAGGGGCCAAGAGACCCAGTACTTC.

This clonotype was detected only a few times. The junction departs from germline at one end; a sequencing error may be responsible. CDR3 amino acids: CASSGDRNKTQNF. CDR3 DNA: TGTGCCAGCAGCGGCGACCGGAATAAGACCCAGAATTTT. J is TRBJ1-5 and V is TRBV7-2, with D hard to call. This CDR3 spans 13 amino acids. Germline CDR1 reads SGHTA; CDR2 reads FQGNSA.

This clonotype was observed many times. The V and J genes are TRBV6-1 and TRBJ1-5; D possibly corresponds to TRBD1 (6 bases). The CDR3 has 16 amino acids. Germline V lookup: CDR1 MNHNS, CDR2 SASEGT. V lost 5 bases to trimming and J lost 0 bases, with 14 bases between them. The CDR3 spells CASSKRTVYSNQPQHF. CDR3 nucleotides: TGTGCCAGCAGTAAACGGACAGTCTATAGCAATCAGCCCCAGCATTTT.

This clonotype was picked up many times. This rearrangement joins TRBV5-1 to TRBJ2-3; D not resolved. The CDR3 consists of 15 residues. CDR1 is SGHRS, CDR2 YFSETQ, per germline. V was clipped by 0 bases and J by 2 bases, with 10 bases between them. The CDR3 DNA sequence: TGCGCCAGCAGCTTGGACGGCGACCCCACAGATACGCAGTATTTT. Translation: CASSLDGDPTDTQYF.

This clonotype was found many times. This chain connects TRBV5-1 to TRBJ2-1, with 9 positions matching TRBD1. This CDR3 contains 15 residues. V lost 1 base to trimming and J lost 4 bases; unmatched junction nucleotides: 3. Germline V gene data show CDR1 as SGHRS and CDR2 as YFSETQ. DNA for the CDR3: TGCGCCAGCAGCTTGACAGGGGGCGGGTACAATGAGCAGTTCTTC. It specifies CASSLTGGGYNEQFF.

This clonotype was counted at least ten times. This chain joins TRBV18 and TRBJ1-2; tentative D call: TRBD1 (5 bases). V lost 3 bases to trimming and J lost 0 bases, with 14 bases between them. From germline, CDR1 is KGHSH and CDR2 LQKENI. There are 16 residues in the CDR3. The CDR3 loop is CASSPGIDRSNYGYTF. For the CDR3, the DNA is TGTGCCAGCTCACCCGGTATCGACAGATCTAACTATGGCTACACCTTC.